This T cell receptor beta chain emerged from a study of T cells in localized non-small cell lung cancer. CDR1 MNHNS and CDR2 SASEGT come from the germline V gene. This CDR3 is built from 13 residues. Trimming stripped 8 bases from V and 8 bases from J, with 16 bases between. Data came from immunoSEQ multiplex PCR; TCRdb stores just in-frame clones and leaves some out. The sample includes some 27,000 clones, approximately 90% of them seen just once. The TCR sequence derives from a woman aged 18-55 years with stage I lung adenocarcinoma. Here the sequenced sample was peripheral blood, taken before any cancer treatment. This rearrangement joins TRBV6-1 to TRBJ2-1; maybe TRBD2 (5 bases). As DNA, the CDR3 is TGTGCCAGCCAACGGGGTCTAGGGCATGAGCAGTTCTTC. Encoded protein: CASQRGLGHEQFF.